This paragraph reports one T cell receptor beta chain. No cognate antigen has been identified for it. Within one base of it there is no much larger clone, and no base qualities were kept. Receptor amplification or capture employed the immunoSEQ multiplex PCR assay. The multiplex PCR relied on a mix of 60 forward primers for TCR Vbeta segments and 13 reverse primers for TCR Jbeta segments. The CDR3 region of rearranged TCR beta genes was amplified from genomic DNA with a multiplex PCR assay. The Illumina HiSeq System was used to sequence the amplified TCR beta libraries as 87-base-pair reads. For the original study's pipeline: In a later analysis, tens of millions of unique TCR beta chains were counted across the roughly 610 repertoires, and approximately 11 million of these chains were shared by at least two donors. A nearest-neighbor algorithm error-corrected the raw reads and collapsed the reads into unique sequences, merging closely related sequences to remove PCR and sequencing errors. Alignment of CDR3 sequences to IMGT reference sequences was used to assign V, D and J gene segments. Each retained sequence needed at least a six-nucleotide match to both a V gene segment and a J gene segment. Rearrangements were called productive when the CDR3 lacked stop codons and stayed in frame with V and J; all others were non-productive. CDR3 was defined by IMGT convention, running from the second conserved V-encoded cysteine to the conserved J-encoded phenylalanine. In an earlier analysis of around 570 of the donors, sequences lacking an unambiguous match to a single V gene segment were excluded. In an earlier analysis of 450 to 750 of the donors, a V segment was called functional when productive rearrangements were above 56.7%, and segregating when the standard deviation between donors exceeded 5%. A statistical classification framework was built to diagnose cytomegalovirus status from the catalog of TCR beta chain sequences. A later analysis assigned V and J genes by comparing TCR nucleotide sequences with IMGT/GENE-DB human TR gene sequences. A later analysis assigned CDR3 sequences and most-parsimonious VDJ recombination scenarios with the TCRdist pipeline. In a later analysis, each TCR beta chain was defined by its CDR3 amino acid sequence together with its V-gene family, and reads lacking a unique V-gene family were excluded. A later analysis removed 592 highly shared, low-generation-probability nucleotide sequences to deal with suspected cross-contamination and a sequencing artifact. For each public chain, a later analysis derived a clonal expansion index from normalized ranks of inferred template counts within each repertoire. In a later analysis, generation probabilities were computed with a VDJ recombination model fitted to out-of-frame rearrangements, and the resulting probabilities were checked against IGoR. Hypergeometric tests were used in a later analysis to score TCR-TCR, TCR-HLA and TCR-CMV co-occurrence, with a repertoire-size bias correction applied to the TCR pairs. A later analysis estimated false discovery rates by permuting HLA or CMV assignments 20 times. In a later analysis, co-occurring TCRs were grouped using DBSCAN, with TCRdist sequence similarity added in when clustering inside HLA-allele-positive subsets. Repertoires with fewer than 30,000 or more than 120,000 public chains were left out of co-occurrence clustering, as were about 5 repertoires with anomalous nucleotide sharing. The table comes from immuneACCESS by way of TCRdb, which keeps in-frame sequences with V and J called. Part of the clones is missing from these tables; in studies checked, under half for an unresolved V gene and the rest for unknown reasons. V and J calls and clone size are those listed in that table; D and trimming were worked out from the DNA. Within this sample are 140,000 to 150,000 clones, with approximately 80% of them counted one time only. 2% to 3% of the sample is held by the ten biggest clonotypes.

The sample comes from a study of cytomegalovirus exposure and HLA in healthy donors (dated by TCRdb to 2016 to 2017). About the investigation overall: An earlier analysis of roughly 500 of the donors reported 276 Gb of sequence data and some 110 million unique TCR beta sequences obtained from approximately 180 million T cells. The T cell repertoires of 670 or so subjects were profiled by immunosequencing and related to cytomegalovirus serostatus. Rather than using new phenotypic data, the later analysis identified candidate immune exposures from TCR beta sequences and from how often those sequences occurred across donors. Donor age, sex, ethnicity and CMV serostatus were compiled alongside the repertoire data. Typing coverage differed by locus: A, B, C, DRB1 and DQB1 were typed in roughly 620-630 donors, DQA1 in 522, DPA1 in approximately 610, and DPB1 in around 440. The study aimed to test whether signatures of past pathogen exposure could be identified by cataloging public T cell receptors. Class I and class II HLA loci were covered by the typing at four-digit resolution. To predict cytomegalovirus infection status, the study combined high-throughput TCR immunosequencing, statistical association of individual TCRs with disease status, and machine learning. About five DR-DQ haplotypes were treated as single units for association and clustering because of strong linkage in the cohort. A later analysis re-analyzed previously published TCR beta repertoires from 650 to 800 donors and added high-resolution HLA genotyping to study TCR occurrence patterns. An early release that covered roughly 600 HLA-typed donors contained around 300 gigabases of sequencing data and tens of millions of unique TCR sequences. In addition to the first cohort of roughly 700 subjects, a separate validation cohort of about 120 different subjects was used. On average, around 200,000 unique TCR beta nucleotide sequences were sequenced per donor among more than 350 genotyped donors of the cohort, with 15% to 20% of those sequences being non-productive. All discovery cohort repertoires had been generated on a single sequencing platform. A later genetic analysis took genome-wide SNP genotypes for about 65% of the roughly 670 donors and used that subset as a discovery cohort. In an earlier analysis of 550 to 700 of the donors, high-throughput TCR beta sequencing was used to judge whether each TCR beta V gene segment behaved as functional or pseudogenic. Of the approximately 400 genotyped donors, over 65% fell in the genetic ancestry cluster associated with self-reported Caucasian donors. General findings and caveats noted by the study authors: Around 16 rarely observed V segments, including chromosome 9 orphons, were excluded from the earlier analysis of 550 to 700 of the donors because counts were too low. Most TCR sequences were seen in very few donors, while some public TCRs were found in many individuals. Most CMV-associated TCR beta chains appeared to be HLA-restricted in a later analysis, and the HLA associations seemed to be driven largely by CMV exposure. The sequencing pipeline was judged likely to have produced a cluster of highly shared sequence variants as a technical artifact. According to a later genetic analysis, donors in an Asian-associated ancestry cluster had fewer N-insertions in productive TCRs than the roughly 700-donor mean. V-gene and J-gene trimming of TCR beta chains was associated with a missense DCLRE1C variant in a later genetic analysis, and the association was replicated in an independent cohort. In vitro tests confirmed that a few of the cytomegalovirus-associated TCR beta chains recognize cytomegalovirus antigens. A later analysis found that HLA-associated TCR beta chains were more clonally expanded and had lower generation probabilities than equally common non-associated chains. HLA typing was unavailable for some donors at each locus, so association tests used only the typed subset. According to the authors, the approach could potentially be generalized to other disease states and immunological phenotypes. Only TCR beta chains were sequenced in this cohort, and the absence of alpha or paired-chain data limited detectable features. Linkage disequilibrium might explain the correlated functional status among segregating V segments, but an unknown experimental factor could not be ruled out. A later analysis associated 17,000 or so TCR beta sequences with specific HLA alleles at a false discovery rate of 0.05. When HLA alleles, especially DR and DQ, strongly co-occurred, attributing TCR associations to individual alleles was difficult. Presence/absence analyses assumed roughly uniform sequencing depth across donors, an assumption that may not hold. Several of the top co-occurrence clusters appeared to be linked to parvovirus B19, influenza, CMV and Epstein-Barr virus, according to a later analysis. A further reported finding was that TCR beta sequences accurately predicted the HLA-A and HLA-B alleles for most subjects in the first cohort. Cytomegalovirus status was reported to be diagnosed by the classifier with high specificity and sensitivity in both the original and validation cohorts. In the study, approximately 150 TCR beta chains were listed as associated with cytomegalovirus. In an earlier analysis of 450 to 750 of the donors, most TCR beta V segments appeared in productive rearrangements about 90% or about 30% of the time, broadly matching IMGT annotations. In a later analysis, the rate of TCR association differed among HLA loci, with DRB1 alleles having the most associated TCRs and HLA-C alleles having the fewest. For the cohort, immune exposure information was limited to CMV serostatus.

The cohort comprised several hundred healthy bone marrow donors. All cohort members were sampled while nominally healthy, although unrecorded immune exposures were likely present. The donor was CMV seropositive and belonged to the group of 250 to 300 seropositive cohort members. A peripheral blood sample was collected from each donor, and TCR beta sequencing was performed on peripheral blood mononuclear cells. Genomic DNA extraction from the blood cell samples was performed with the Qiagen DNeasy Blood Extraction Kit. The sequenced material came from PBMCs. The TCR was taken from a woman aged 18 to 35 in good health and CMV-seropositive.

The sequenced DNA is TGTGCCAGCAGCCAAGAAGGCGTGGGCAACTATGGCTACACCTTC. It is translated as CASSQEGVGNYGYTF. The sequence links TRBV4-2 to TRBJ1-2; the D gene assignment is ambiguous. Via the germline V gene, CDR1 is LGHNA and CDR2 YNFKEQ. The CDR3 covers 15 residues, taking in both the cysteine and the phenylalanine. This entry keeps only the CDR3 DNA: 45 bases, framed from base 1. The trim is 0 bases for V and 2 bases for J, with a gap of 10 bases between the germline ends.